The clone carrying this TCR beta chain was seen more than once but under ten times. Its antigen is currently unknown. The germline V and J ends were trimmed by 9 bases and 3 bases, with 11 bases remaining between them. The CDR3 extends over 12 amino acids. Germline V gives CDR1 KGHDR, CDR2 SFDVKD. In making TCR beta libraries, quantitative 5'-RACE with molecular barcodes was used. Using its own MiXCR run on the 5' RACE reads, TCRdb lists one record per CDR3 protein. Among approximately 540,000 distinct CDR3 sequences listed, about 13% were seen once. The data are from a study of CD8 T cells in ankylosing spondylitis. Findings of the study overall: It appeared that ankylosing spondylitis blood was characterized by a TCR beta motif of roughly 8 highly homologous variants. There was reportedly significant enrichment of clones that were disease-linked in matched ankylosing spondylitis synovial fluid.

V and J are TRBV24-1 and TRBJ2-7; D ambiguous. The receptor's source is a male donor with ankylosing spondylitis. The sample was blood, either unsorted or a sorted T cell fraction (not recorded which). The CDR3, as DNA: TGTGCCACCTATACCGACTTCTACGAGCAGTACTTC. Translated: CATYTDFYEQYF.